This TCR beta chain was identified during a study of shared clonotypes between healthy human individuals. The V gene's germline CDR1 is KGHSH and CDR2 LQKENI. The CDR3 length is 15 residues. V shed 2 bases and J shed 4 bases, with 14 bases lying between them. Researchers ran the assay at a deep level. TCRdb keeps only in-frame clones here, not all; method: immunoSEQ multiplex PCR. The sample includes about 2.4 million clones, roughly 93% of them seen just once. Donors were healthy HIV-negative adults without recently reported acute infections or vaccinations. This clone is a singleton in its sample. The sequenced material came from naive CD4+ T cells from PBMCs. Noted subset: CD45RA+ positively selected. The receptor was derived from a man between 18 and 35 years old in good health. Some clones in this sample may be carry-over from other donors' samples. The V call is TRBV18, the J call TRBJ1-1, with D tentatively TRBD1 (6 bases). The CDR3: CASSPKAGAATEAFF. The CDR3 DNA sequence: TGTGCCAGCTCACCAAAAGCAGGGGCAGCCACTGAAGCTTTCTTT.